One sample yielded the 22 T cell receptor beta chains listed below, sequenced in a study of response to subunit inactivated influenza vaccine. Each CDR3 protein is one row after TCRdb ran MiXCR on the RT-PCR reads. The sample has about 570,000 distinct CDR3 sequences, approximately 11% seen once. The data were also submitted as part of a second study, on T cells expressing NK-cell markers. As reported in that work: UMIs accompanied the 5'RACE template switching by which TCR beta cDNA was made.

Sequencing was performed on PBMCs from blood, taken on the day of vaccination. Every receptor here comes from a man aged 50 to 60 who received an inactivated influenza vaccine.

Many counts were recorded for this clonotype. This chain joins TRBV7-3 and TRBJ2-1; TRBD2 matches at 7 bases. The CDR3 is 14 residues long. V lost 6 bases to trimming and J lost 6 bases; unmatched junction nucleotides: 8. Germline CDR1 reads SGHTA; CDR2 reads FQGTGA. CDR3 coding DNA: TGTGCCAGCAGTCGACTAGCCCTGGGCAATGAGCAGTTCTTC. It codes for CASSRLALGNEQFF.

This clonotype occurred once. The rearrangement joins TRBV11-1 to TRBJ1-1; 9 bases fit TRBD1. The CDR3 runs to 18 residues. Trimming removed 5 bases from V and 6 bases from J; junction bases left unmatched: 19. CDR1 SGHAT and CDR2 FQDESV come from the germline V gene (reference sequence). CDR3 in amino acids: CASSLSLIKQGAYAEAFF. The CDR3 DNA follows: TGTGCCAGCAGCCTAAGCCTAATAAAACAGGGGGCATACGCTGAAGCTTTCTTT.

This clonotype occurred a few times. The rearrangement joins TRBV12-3 or TRBV12-4 to TRBJ1-2, with 8 bases matching TRBD1. The CDR3 spans 16 residues. J was trimmed by 0 bases and V by 7 bases; bases with no gene match: 10. CDR3 in DNA: TGTGCCAGCACCCGGAACAGGGGGTCGGCTAACTATGGCTACACCTTC. Translated: CASTRNRGSANYGYTF.

The chain couples TRBV30 to TRBJ1-2, with D uncertain. From germline, CDR1 is GTSNPN and CDR2 SVGIG (reference sequence). There are 11 residues in the CDR3. The V end was cut by 4 bases, the J end by 8 bases, with 11 bases between. This CDR3 reads CAWTGGVGYTF. The CDR3, as DNA: TGTGCCTGGACCGGTGGAGTGGGCTACACCTTC.

This clonotype was counted a few times. This rearrangement joins TRBV7-2 to TRBJ1-1, with TRBD1 matching 8 bases. This CDR3 has 13 amino acids. Trimming removed 9 bases from V and 3 bases from J; junction bases left unmatched: 6. Per germline, CDR1 SGHTA and CDR2 FQGNSA. CDR3: CASGQGSYTEAFF. The CDR3 nucleotides are TGTGCCAGTGGACAGGGAAGTTACACTGAAGCTTTCTTT.

The chain's CDR3 is CASSLAGTGLNSPLHF. In nucleotides, the CDR3 is TGTGCCAGCAGCTTAGCTGGGACAGGGCTTAATTCACCCCTCCACTTT. The rearrangement links TRBV7-2 to TRBJ1-6; 9 nucleotides line up with TRBD1. CDR1 SGHTA and CDR2 FQGNSA come from the germline V gene. The J segment lost 6 bases and the V segment lost 0 bases, leaving 3 bases of the junction unmatched. This CDR3 comprises 16 residues.

In its sample, this clonotype was seen a few times. J is TRBJ2-5 and V is TRBV11-2; 12 bases agree with TRBD2. Unmatched junction bases numbered 7, after V lost 5 bases and J lost 3 bases. Germline V gene lookup returns CDR1 SGHAT and CDR2 FQNNGV. The CDR3 is 16 amino acids. The CDR3 is CASSLAGGPEEETQYF. CDR3 coding DNA: TGTGCCAGCAGCCTAGCGGGGGGGCCAGAGGAAGAGACCCAGTACTTC.

This clonotype has a handful of counts. This chain uses TRBV7-9 with TRBJ2-1; 7 bases match TRBD1. From germline, CDR1 is SEHNR and CDR2 FQNEAQ (reference sequence). The length of the CDR3 is 13 residues. After removal of 3 bases from V and 6 bases from J, the junction contained 2 bases not matched to a gene. This CDR3 reads CASSFAGGNEQFF. The CDR3 DNA follows: TGTGCCAGCAGCTTTGCAGGGGGCAATGAGCAGTTCTTC.

This clonotype was seen many times. The chain uses TRBV20-1 and TRBJ2-7; the D gene is possibly TRBD2 (5 bases). The CDR3 has 14 amino acids. Germline V lookup: CDR1 DFQATT, CDR2 SNEGSKA (reference sequence). Trimming cost V 1 base and J 5 bases, with 15 bases left between them. CDR3 loop: CSARALGEGHEQYF. CDR3 sequence (DNA): TGCAGTGCTAGAGCCCTCGGAGAGGGCCACGAGCAGTACTTC.

This clonotype was detected a few times. This sequence joins TRBV29-1 and TRBJ2-2; no clear D gene. The length of the CDR3 is 15 residues. V gave up 6 bases and J gave up 3 bases, with 17 bases separating them. Looked up from germline, CDR1 is SQVTM and CDR2 is ANQGSEA. This CDR3 reads CSVGTLDRYTGELFF. In DNA form, the CDR3 reads TGCAGCGTCGGAACCCTTGACCGATACACCGGGGAGCTGTTTTTT.

This clonotype has ten or more counts. This chain uses TRBV7-8 with TRBJ2-7; 9 bases align to TRBD2. V was pared by 3 bases and J by 5 bases, with 5 bases of the junction left unmatched. Germline values: CDR1 SGHVS, CDR2 FQNEAQ. The CDR3 sequence is 14 residues long. The DNA for the CDR3 is TGTGCCAGCAGCTTTAGCGGGAGAATTGACGAGCAGTACTTC. Protein: CASSFSGRIDEQYF. Using reference TRBV7-8 and TRBJ2-7 for the parts outside the CDR3, the full variable domain is GAGVSQSPRYKVAKRGQDVALRCDPISGHVSLFWYQQALGQGPEFLTYFQNEAQLDKSGLPSDRFFAERPEGSVSTLKIQRTQQEDSAVYLCASSFSGRIDEQYFGPGTRLTVT.

This clonotype showed up many times. This rearrangement joins TRBV11-2 to TRBJ2-7; 9 bases fit TRBD1. Germline CDR1 reads SGHAT; CDR2 reads FQNNGV. The CDR3 runs to 14 residues. Trimming took 0 bases from V and 7 from J; bases not matched to a gene: 4. CDR3 residues: CASSLEGTGREQYF. The CDR3 region has the DNA TGTGCCAGCAGCTTAGAAGGGACAGGGAGGGAGCAGTACTTC.

This clonotype was counted a few times. V usage is TRBV3-1 and J usage is TRBJ2-3; D unresolved. Between the trimmed V and J ends, which lost 6 bases and 0 bases, there was a span of 7 bases. CDR1 is LGHDT and CDR2 is YNNKEL in the germline V gene (reference sequence). CDR3 length: 13 residues. Here the CDR3 DNA reads TGTGCCAGCAGAAAGACTAGCACAGATACGCAGTATTTT. The encoded protein is CASRKTSTDTQYF.

Many counts were recorded for this clonotype. The rearrangement uses TRBV24-1 and TRBJ2-1; TRBD2 matches at 12 bases. Germline CDR1 and CDR2: KGHDR and SFDVKD. The CDR3 sequence is 16 residues long. Trimming cost V 2 bases and J 9 bases; bases outside gene matches: 7. DNA of the CDR3: TGTGCCACCAGTGATTCACGTCTAGCGGGAGGGGGTGAGCAGTTCTTC. As protein: CATSDSRLAGGGEQFF.

On this clonotype itself: This clone may be a read error of a much larger clone one base away. The CDR3 here is CVSSLAAQTTDTQYF. For the CDR3, the DNA is TGCGTCAGCAGCTTGGCCGCACAGACCACAGATACGCAGTATTTT. The chain recombines TRBV5-1 with TRBJ2-3; D not resolved. Germline CDR1 is SGHRS and CDR2 is YFSETQ. The CDR3 is 15 amino acids.

This clonotype was counted a few times. The chain has TRBV27 and TRBJ2-7, with D unclear. Germline-derived CDR1 and CDR2 are MNHEY and SMNVEV (reference sequence). V dropped 5 bases and J dropped 5 bases, with 16 bases sitting between them. The CDR3 runs 14 residues. The CDR3 DNA reads as TGTGCCAGCAGTCCCTCAGTGGTACCTGACGAGCAGTACTTC. This codes for CASSPSVVPDEQYF.

The sample holds many counts of this clonotype. The V and J genes are TRBV5-1 and TRBJ1-2; a possible D gene is TRBD1 (5 bases). Per germline, CDR1 SGHRS and CDR2 YFSETQ. CDR3 length: 12 residues. The V gene lost 3 bases and the J gene lost 4 bases, with 7 bases spanning the gap. The CDR3 DNA follows: TGCGCCAGCAGCTCGGGGGTCTATGGCTACACCTTC. Translation gives CASSSGVYGYTF.

There are a few counts of this clonotype. The chain carries TRBV4-3 and TRBJ1-6; 10 bases align to TRBD1. The trim removed 2 bases at V and 7 bases at J, leaving 5 bases unmatched. Germline V lookup: CDR1 LGHNA, CDR2 YSLEER. The CDR3 runs to 16 residues. This CDR3 reads CASSQKRTGGNSPLHF. The CDR3 nucleotides are TGCGCCAGCAGCCAAAAGCGGACAGGGGGGAATTCACCCCTCCACTTT.

This chain connects TRBV10-3 to TRBJ2-7; 7 bases are a match to TRBD1. This CDR3 is 14 amino acids long. Per the germline V gene, CDR1 is ENHRY and CDR2 is SYGVKD. J lost 5 bases, V lost 6 bases, and 10 bases had no gene match. CDR3 bases: TGTGCCATCAGGGGCGACAGGGCAGGCAACGAGCAGTACTTC. Protein sequence: CAIRGDRAGNEQYF.

This clonotype was seen a handful of times. This chain joins TRBV9 and TRBJ2-3; 7 bases are a match to TRBD2. Looked up from germline, CDR1 is SGDLS and CDR2 is YYNGEE. V lost 4 bases, J lost 0 bases, and 5 bases stayed unmatched. The length of the CDR3 is 15 residues. The CDR3 reads CASSNGAGSTDTQYF. The CDR3 region has the DNA TGTGCCAGCAGCAACGGAGCGGGGAGCACAGATACGCAGTATTTT.

The sample holds many counts of this clonotype. The chain carries TRBV12-3 or TRBV12-4 and TRBJ2-1; 7 bases agree with TRBD1. The CDR3 contains 13 residues. J gave up 6 bases and V 6 bases, and 5 bases lay outside the gene matches. CDR3 loop: CASSRQGGNEQFF. The CDR3 nucleotides are TGTGCCAGCAGCCGACAGGGTGGCAATGAGCAGTTCTTC.

This clonotype was seen more than once but under ten times. The J gene is TRBJ2-7, the V gene TRBV28, with 11 positions matching TRBD1. The CDR3 loop spans 15 amino acids. V dropped 5 bases and J dropped 6; count of bases not matched to a gene: 9. Germline V lookup: CDR1 MDHEN, CDR2 SYDVKM. CDR3 nucleotide sequence: TGTGCCAGCAGTCCCCGGGACAGGGGGTTCTCCGAGCAGTACTTC. This sequence encodes CASSPRDRGFSEQYF.